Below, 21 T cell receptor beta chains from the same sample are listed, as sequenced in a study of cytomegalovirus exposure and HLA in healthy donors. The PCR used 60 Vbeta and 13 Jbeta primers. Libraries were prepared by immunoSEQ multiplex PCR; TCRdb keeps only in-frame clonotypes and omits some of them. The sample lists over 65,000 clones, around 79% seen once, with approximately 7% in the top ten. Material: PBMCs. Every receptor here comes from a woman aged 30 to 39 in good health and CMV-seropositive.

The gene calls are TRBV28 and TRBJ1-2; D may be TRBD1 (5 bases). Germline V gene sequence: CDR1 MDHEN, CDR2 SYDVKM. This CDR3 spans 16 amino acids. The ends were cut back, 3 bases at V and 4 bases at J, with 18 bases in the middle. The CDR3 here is CASSLNVGGGGYGYTF. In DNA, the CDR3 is TGTGCCAGCAGTTTGAATGTCGGGGGAGGTGGCTATGGCTACACCTTC.

CDR3 DNA sequence: TGTGCCAGCAGTAGACAGGGAGGTTACGGCTACACCTTC. It translates to CASSRQGGYGYTF. The chain joins TRBV27 to TRBJ1-2; 7 positions agree with TRBD1. The CDR3 length is 13 residues. V lost 5 bases, J lost 8 bases, and 8 bases stayed unmatched. CDR1 MNHEY and CDR2 SMNVEV come from the germline V gene (reference sequence).

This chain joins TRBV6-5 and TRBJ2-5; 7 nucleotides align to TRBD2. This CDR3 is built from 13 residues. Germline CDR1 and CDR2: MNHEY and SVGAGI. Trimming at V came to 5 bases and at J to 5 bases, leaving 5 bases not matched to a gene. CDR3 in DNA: TGTGCCAGCAGTAAGCGGGGAAGGGAGACCCAGTACTTC. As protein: CASSKRGRETQYF.

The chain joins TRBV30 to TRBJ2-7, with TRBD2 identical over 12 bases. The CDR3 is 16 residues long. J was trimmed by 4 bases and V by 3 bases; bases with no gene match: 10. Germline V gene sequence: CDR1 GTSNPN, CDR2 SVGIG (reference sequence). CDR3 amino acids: CAWRRVGTSGSYEQYF. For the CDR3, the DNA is TGTGCCTGGAGAAGGGTTGGGACTAGCGGGTCTTACGAGCAGTACTTC.

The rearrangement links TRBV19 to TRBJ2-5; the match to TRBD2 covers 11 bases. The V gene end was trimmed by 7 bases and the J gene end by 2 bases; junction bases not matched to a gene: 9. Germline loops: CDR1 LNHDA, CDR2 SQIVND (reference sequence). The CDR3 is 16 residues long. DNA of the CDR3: TGTGCCAGTAAGGGGCGCACTAGCGGGGGTCAAGAGACCCAGTACTTC. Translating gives CASKGRTSGGQETQYF.

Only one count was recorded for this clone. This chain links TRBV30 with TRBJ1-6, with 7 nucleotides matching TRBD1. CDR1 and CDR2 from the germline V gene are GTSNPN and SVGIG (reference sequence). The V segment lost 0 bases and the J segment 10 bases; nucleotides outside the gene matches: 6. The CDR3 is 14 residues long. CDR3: CAWSVRGGRSPLHF. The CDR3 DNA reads TGTGCCTGGAGTGTACGAGGGGGCAGGTCACCCCTCCACTTT.

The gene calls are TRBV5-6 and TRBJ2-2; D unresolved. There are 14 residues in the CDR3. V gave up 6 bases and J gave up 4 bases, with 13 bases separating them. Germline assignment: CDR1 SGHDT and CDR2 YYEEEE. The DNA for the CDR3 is TGTGCCAGCAAGCAGGTCCTTTCCACCGGGGAGCTGTTTTTT. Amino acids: CASKQVLSTGELFF.

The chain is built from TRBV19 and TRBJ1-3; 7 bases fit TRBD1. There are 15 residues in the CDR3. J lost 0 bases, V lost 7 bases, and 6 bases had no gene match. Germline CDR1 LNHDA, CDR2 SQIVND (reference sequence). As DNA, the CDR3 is TGTGCCAGTACCGGACAGGCCTACTCTGGAAACACCATATATTTT. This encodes CASTGQAYSGNTIYF.

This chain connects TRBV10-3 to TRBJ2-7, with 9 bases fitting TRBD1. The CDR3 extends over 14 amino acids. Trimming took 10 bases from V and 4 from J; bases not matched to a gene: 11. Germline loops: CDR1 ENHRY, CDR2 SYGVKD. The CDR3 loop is CATTTGGGIYEQYF. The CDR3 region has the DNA TGTGCCACCACAACAGGGGGCGGTATATACGAGCAGTACTTC.

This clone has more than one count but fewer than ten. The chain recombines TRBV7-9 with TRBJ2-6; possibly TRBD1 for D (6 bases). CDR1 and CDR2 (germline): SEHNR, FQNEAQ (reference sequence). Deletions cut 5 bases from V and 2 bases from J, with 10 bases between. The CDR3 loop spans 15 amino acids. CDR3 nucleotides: TGTGCCAGCAGCCTAAACAGGGCTGGGGCCAACGTCCTGACTTTC. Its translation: CASSLNRAGANVLTF.

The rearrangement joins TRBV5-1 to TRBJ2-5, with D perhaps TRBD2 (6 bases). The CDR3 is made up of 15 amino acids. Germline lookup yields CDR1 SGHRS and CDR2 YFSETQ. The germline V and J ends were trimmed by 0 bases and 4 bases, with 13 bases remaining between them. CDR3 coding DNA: TGCGCCAGCAGCTTGGGAGGGGAGGTTTCAGAGACCCAGTACTTC. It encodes CASSLGGEVSETQYF.

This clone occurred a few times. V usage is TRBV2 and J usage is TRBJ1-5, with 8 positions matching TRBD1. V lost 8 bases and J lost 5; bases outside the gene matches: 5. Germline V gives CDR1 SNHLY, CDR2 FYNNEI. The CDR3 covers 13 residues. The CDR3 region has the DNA TGTGCCAGCGTAGGACAGGGACATCAGCCCCAGCATTTT. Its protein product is CASVGQGHQPQHF.

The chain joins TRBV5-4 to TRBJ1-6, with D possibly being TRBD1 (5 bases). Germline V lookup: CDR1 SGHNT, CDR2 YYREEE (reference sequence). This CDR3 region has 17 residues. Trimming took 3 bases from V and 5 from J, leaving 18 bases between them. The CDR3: CASSSDRRDANNSPLHF. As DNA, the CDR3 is TGTGCCAGCAGCTCCGATCGGAGGGACGCTAATAATTCACCCCTCCACTTT.

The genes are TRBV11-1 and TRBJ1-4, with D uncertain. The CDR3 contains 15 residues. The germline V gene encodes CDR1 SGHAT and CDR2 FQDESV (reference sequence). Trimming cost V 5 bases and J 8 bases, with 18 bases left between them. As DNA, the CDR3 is TGTGCCAGCAGCCCCCGAGGCAGGAGGGAAGAAAAACTGTTTTTT. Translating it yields CASSPRGRREEKLFF.

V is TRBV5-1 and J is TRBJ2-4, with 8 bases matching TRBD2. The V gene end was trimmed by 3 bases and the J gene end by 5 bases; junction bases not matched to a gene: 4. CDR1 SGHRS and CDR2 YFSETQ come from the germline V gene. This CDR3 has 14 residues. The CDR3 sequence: CASSSAGGENIQYF. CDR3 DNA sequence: TGCGCCAGCAGCTCCGCGGGGGGAGAAAACATTCAGTACTTC.

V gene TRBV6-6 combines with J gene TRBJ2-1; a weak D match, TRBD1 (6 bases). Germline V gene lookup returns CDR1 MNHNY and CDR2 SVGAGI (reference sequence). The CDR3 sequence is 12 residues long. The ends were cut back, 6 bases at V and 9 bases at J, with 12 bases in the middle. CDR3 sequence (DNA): TGTGCCAGCAGACTGGGGGCCTGTGAGCAGTTCTTC. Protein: CASRLGACEQFF.

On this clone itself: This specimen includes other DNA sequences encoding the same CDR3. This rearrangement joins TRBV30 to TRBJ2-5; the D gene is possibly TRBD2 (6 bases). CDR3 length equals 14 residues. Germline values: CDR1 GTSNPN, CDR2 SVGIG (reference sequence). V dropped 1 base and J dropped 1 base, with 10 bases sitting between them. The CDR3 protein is CAWSAGVIQETQYF. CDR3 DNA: TGTGCCTGGAGTGCGGGGGTTATCCAAGAGACCCAGTACTTC.

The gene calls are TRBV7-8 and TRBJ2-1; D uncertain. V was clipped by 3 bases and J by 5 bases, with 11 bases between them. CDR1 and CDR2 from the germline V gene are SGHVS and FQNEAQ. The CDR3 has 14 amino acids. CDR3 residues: CASSFNSWDNEQFF. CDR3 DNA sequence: TGTGCCAGCAGCTTTAATAGCTGGGACAATGAGCAGTTCTTC.

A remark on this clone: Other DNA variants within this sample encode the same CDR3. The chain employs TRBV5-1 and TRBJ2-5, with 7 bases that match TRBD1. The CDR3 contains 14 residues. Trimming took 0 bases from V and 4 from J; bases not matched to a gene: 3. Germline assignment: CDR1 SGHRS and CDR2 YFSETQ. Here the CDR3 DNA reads TGCGCCAGCAGCTTGGGACAGGGCGGAGAGACCCAGTACTTC. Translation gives CASSLGQGGETQYF.

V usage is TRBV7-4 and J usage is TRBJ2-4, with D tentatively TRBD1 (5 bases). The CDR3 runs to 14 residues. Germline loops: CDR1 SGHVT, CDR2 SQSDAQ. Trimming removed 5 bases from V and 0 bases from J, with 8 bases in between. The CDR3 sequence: CASSGRVAKNIQYF. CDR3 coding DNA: TGTGCCAGCAGCGGCAGGGTAGCCAAAAACATTCAGTACTTC. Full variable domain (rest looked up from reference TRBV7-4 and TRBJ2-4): GAGVSQSPRYKVAKRGRDVALRCDSISGHVTLYWYRQTLGQGSEVLTYSQSDAQRDKSGRPSGRFSAERPERSVSTLKIQRTEQGDSAVYLCASSGRVAKNIQYFGAGTRLSVL.

The CDR3 is CASSIRDRAYEQYF. DNA for the CDR3: TGTGCCAGCAGCATCCGGGACAGGGCCTACGAGCAGTACTTC. The rearrangement uses TRBV7-9 and TRBJ2-7, with 9 bases aligning to TRBD1. This CDR3 is built from 14 residues. V gave up 5 bases and J gave up 2 bases; unmatched junction bases: 4. Germline lookup yields CDR1 SEHNR and CDR2 FQNEAQ (reference sequence).